These T cell receptor beta chains were read from a single sample in a study of blood T cell repertoires in COVID-19. Some clones are missing from TCRdb's copy, which holds only in-frame ones; the method was immunoSEQ multiplex PCR. The data show 200,000 to 300,000 clones, around nine tenths seen once. Material for sequencing was peripheral blood. These receptors were obtained from a woman aged 60-70 years who had recovered from COVID-19. Both conserved end residues are part of each CDR3. A D gene is named only where the DNA matches it firmly. Expanded clones get a size class; other rows say once, few or many, or leave the size out.

j_gene	d_gene	v_gene	abundance	CDR3aa	CDR3nt
TRBJ2-3	NA	TRBV27	NA	CASSSAGVLPTDTQYF	TGTGCCAGCAGTTCCGCGGGTGTACTCCCCACAGATACGCAGTATTTT
TRBJ1-4	TRBD1	TRBV10-1	NA	CASSETRDRGHGATNEKLFF	TGCGCCAGCAGTGAGACCCGGGACAGGGGTCATGGTGCAACTAATGAAAAACTGTTTTTT
TRBJ2-2	NA	TRBV10-3	NA	CAIRDTANTGELFF	TGTGCCATCAGGGACACAGCGAACACCGGGGAGCTGTTTTTT
TRBJ1-5	TRBD1	TRBV18	NA	CASSPPGQGGGNQPQHF	TGTGCCAGCTCACCACCGGGACAGGGGGGTGGCAATCAGCCCCAGCATTTT
TRBJ1-5	NA	TRBV19	NA	CASSIGSPRSQHF	TGTGCCAGTAGTATCGGGTCCCCTAGGTCCCAGCATTTT
TRBJ1-2	NA	TRBV5-4	NA	CASSLSANYGYTF	TGTGCCAGCAGCTTGTCAGCGAACTATGGCTACACCTTC
TRBJ2-1	TRBD1	TRBV4-2	NA	CASSRQGANEQFF	TGTGCCAGCAGCCGACAGGGGGCGAATGAGCAGTTCTTC
TRBJ1-4	NA	TRBV6-2/TRBV6-3	once	CASSYTGMEEKLFF	TGTGCCAGCAGCTATACAGGGATGGAGGAAAAACTGTTTTTT
TRBJ2-5	NA	TRBV6-5	NA	CASSTASFGETQYF	TGTGCCAGCAGTACCGCTAGCTTCGGCGAGACCCAGTACTTC
TRBJ1-4	TRBD1	TRBV18	NA	CASSPLRDRHEKLFF	TGTGCCAGCTCACCACTCAGGGACAGACATGAAAAACTGTTTTTT
TRBJ1-4	TRBD1	TRBV5-1	NA	CASSLRTGAGEKLFF	TGCGCCAGCAGCTTGAGGACAGGGGCCGGCGAAAAACTGTTTTTT
TRBJ2-1	TRBD2	TRBV7-2	NA	CASSSLSGGASEQFF	TGTGCCAGCAGCTCACTAAGCGGGGGGGCCAGTGAGCAGTTCTTC
TRBJ1-6	NA	TRBV28	few	CASTPRGLPLHF	TGTGCCAGCACCCCCCGAGGCCTACCCCTCCACTTT
TRBJ2-1	NA	TRBV29-1	NA	CSVESLPEAIYNEQFF	TGCAGCGTTGAATCCCTACCGGAGGCGATATACAATGAGCAGTTCTTC
TRBJ1-1	TRBD1	TRBV7-9	NA	CASLGQGAYTEAFF	TGTGCCAGCCTAGGACAGGGGGCATACACTGAAGCTTTCTTT
TRBJ1-3	TRBD1	TRBV5-1	NA	CASSSTGSGNTIYF	TGCGCCAGCAGCTCGACAGGGTCTGGAAACACCATATATTTT
TRBJ1-2	NA	TRBV7-6	NA	CASSPLGSSKNYGYTF	TGTGCCAGCAGTCCCTTGGGCTCCAGTAAAAACTATGGCTACACCTTC
TRBJ1-5	NA	TRBV28	NA	CASSLLLANQPQHF	TGTGCCAGCAGTCTCCTCCTAGCCAATCAGCCCCAGCATTTT
TRBJ2-3	NA	TRBV5-1	NA	CASSLDFITDTQYF	TGCGCCAGCAGCTTGGACTTTATCACAGATACGCAGTATTTT
TRBJ2-7	NA	TRBV29-1	NA	CSVEDRTLTYEQYF	TGCAGCGTTGAAGACCGGACACTCACCTACGAGCAGTACTTC
TRBJ1-6	TRBD1	TRBV5-1	NA	CASSLEQGPPLHF	TGCGCCAGCAGCTTGGAACAGGGGCCACCCCTCCACTTT
TRBJ1-5	NA	TRBV19	NA	CASSPSTQPQHF	TGTGCCAGTAGTCCCAGTACCCAGCCCCAGCATTTT
TRBJ2-3	TRBD2	TRBV27	NA	CASSWGLAGSTDTQYF	TGTGCCAGCAGTTGGGGGTTAGCGGGGAGCACAGATACGCAGTATTTT
TRBJ1-2	NA	TRBV7-2	NA	CASSQPSGDGYTF	TGTGCCAGCAGTCAACCCTCAGGGGATGGCTACACCTTC
TRBJ2-7	NA	TRBV28	NA	CASSFPDRNPEQYF	TGTGCCAGCAGTTTCCCCGACAGGAACCCCGAGCAGTACTTC
TRBJ1-2	NA	TRBV14	NA	CASSQDRNYGYTF	TGTGCCAGCAGCCAAGACAGGAACTATGGCTACACCTTC
TRBJ2-7	NA	TRBV3-1/TRBV3-2	NA	CASTQGYEQYF	TGTGCCAGCACTCAGGGCTACGAGCAGTACTTC
TRBJ2-1	TRBD2	TRBV20-1	NA	CSASPTLGAGVNEQFF	TGCAGTGCTAGTCCTACCCTCGGGGCGGGGGTCAATGAGCAGTTCTTC
TRBJ1-5	TRBD1	TRBV19	few	CASWITGGNQPQHF	TGTGCCAGTTGGATTACAGGGGGCAATCAGCCCCAGCATTTT
TRBJ2-7	NA	TRBV18	NA	CASSPGQLGTYEQYF	TGTGCCAGCTCCCCCGGACAGCTAGGGACCTACGAGCAGTACTTC
TRBJ2-7	TRBD2	TRBV10-2	NA	CASSVGTSGGSYEQYF	TGCGCCAGCAGTGTGGGGACTAGCGGGGGATCCTACGAGCAGTACTTC
TRBJ2-3	NA	TRBV5-1	NA	CASYKDQGPDTQYF	TGCGCCAGCTATAAGGATCAGGGGCCAGATACGCAGTATTTT
TRBJ2-1	NA	TRBV18	NA	CASTGGARNNEQFF	TGTGCCAGCACCGGCGGGGCGCGCAACAATGAGCAGTTCTTC
TRBJ1-4	NA	TRBV19	NA	CASSRQEAGGNEKLFF	TGTGCCAGTTCAAGACAGGAGGCGGGGGGTAATGAAAAACTGTTTTTT
TRBJ1-1	NA	TRBV29-1	NA	CSVSFLDSTEAFF	TGCAGCGTTTCGTTCCTTGACAGCACTGAAGCTTTCTTT
TRBJ2-7	TRBD1	TRBV28	NA	CASSPTGGRGYEQYF	TGTGCCAGCAGCCCAACAGGGGGCCGAGGCTACGAGCAGTACTTC
TRBJ1-3	TRBD1	TRBV7-9	once	CASARDSISGNTIYF	TGTGCCAGCGCCCGGGACAGCATATCTGGAAACACCATATATTTT
TRBJ2-7	TRBD2	TRBV4-1	few	CASSPRTSGGAYEQYF	TGCGCCAGCAGCCCTAGGACTAGCGGGGGGGCCTACGAGCAGTACTTC
TRBJ2-1	TRBD2	TRBV4-3	NA	CASSQESGGAREQFF	TGCGCCAGCAGCCAAGAAAGCGGGGGGGCCAGGGAGCAGTTCTTC
TRBJ2-6	NA	TRBV6-2/TRBV6-3	NA	CASSYSTGLTDFLSGANVLTF	TGTGCCAGCAGTTACTCCACCGGCCTAACGGACTTTCTCTCTGGGGCCAACGTCCTGACTTTC
TRBJ1-3	TRBD1	TRBV23-1	NA	CASGPVRGQGSGNTIYF	TGCGCCAGCGGTCCTGTCAGGGGACAGGGTTCTGGAAACACCATATATTTT